This note documents a single TCR beta chain sequence. Its antigen is unidentified. Germline loops: CDR1 SGHRS, CDR2 YFSETQ. CDR3 size: 15 residues. Trimming took off 4 bases at V and 0 bases at J, with 10 bases between the two ends. An input of roughly 0.5 to 1 ug of RNA was subjected to reverse transcription using random hexamers. The authors amplified TCR beta CDR3 across 54 Vbeta and 13 Jbeta using immunoSEQ multiplex PCR. TCRdb reprocessed the immunoSEQ multiplex PCR reads with MiXCR, giving one entry per CDR3 protein. The repertoire has some 96,000 distinct CDR3 sequences, around 94% of them found once; the top ten carry about 0.3%. The data belong to a study of CD8 T cells in Susac syndrome. Study observations and caveats: CD4+ T cell repertoires in Susac syndrome exhibited no evidence of clonal expansion.

V gene TRBV5-1 combines with J gene TRBJ1-4; D gene unclear. Sequences were obtained from CD4+ T cells from PBMCs. This clonotype was obtained from a human donor with Susac syndrome. The CDR3 here is CASSPVGATNEKLFF. In DNA form, the CDR3 reads TGCGCCAGCAGCCCGGTGGGTGCAACTAATGAAAAACTGTTTTTT.